This record looks at one T cell receptor (beta chain) sequence and its context. This sample was included in a study of blood T cell repertoires in COVID-19. Germline CDR1 is LNHDA and CDR2 is SQIVND (reference sequence). Trimming shortened V by 10 bases and J by 0 bases, and 13 bases separated the two germline ends. The CDR3 is 14 residues long. Per the study methods: The assay estimated nucleated cells by amplifying reference gene primers. Sequencing was performed with immunoSEQ multiplex PCR; in TCRdb, only in-frame clones are kept and a portion is missing. The V and J calls and clone size were taken over from that table, and D and trimming were inferred from the DNA. Of about 140,000 clones listed, 90% are singletons.

This clonotype was sampled from a woman older than 75 with acute or convalescent COVID-19. The rearrangement links TRBV19 to TRBJ1-5; weak D call: TRBD1 (5 bases). The sample consisted of peripheral blood. CDR3 amino acids: CATGQSYSNQPQHF. CDR3 sequence (DNA): TGTGCCACAGGACAAAGTTATAGCAATCAGCCCCAGCATTTT.